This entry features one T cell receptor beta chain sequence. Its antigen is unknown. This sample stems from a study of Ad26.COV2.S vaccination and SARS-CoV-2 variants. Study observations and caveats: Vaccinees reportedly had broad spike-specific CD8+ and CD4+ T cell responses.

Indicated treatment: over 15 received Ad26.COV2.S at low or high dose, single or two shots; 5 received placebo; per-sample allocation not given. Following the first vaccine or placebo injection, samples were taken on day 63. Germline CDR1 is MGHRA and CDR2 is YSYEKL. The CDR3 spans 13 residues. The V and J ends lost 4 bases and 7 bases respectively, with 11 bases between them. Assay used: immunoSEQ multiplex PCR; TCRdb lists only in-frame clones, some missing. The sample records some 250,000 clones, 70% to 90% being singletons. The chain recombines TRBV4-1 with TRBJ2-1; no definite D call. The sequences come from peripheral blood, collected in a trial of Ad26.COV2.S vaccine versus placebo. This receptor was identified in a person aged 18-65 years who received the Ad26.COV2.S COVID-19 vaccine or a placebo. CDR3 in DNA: TGCGCCAGCAGCCTAATTGACCATAATGAGCAGTTCTTC. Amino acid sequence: CASSLIDHNEQFF.